Listed below are T cell receptor beta chains from one sample, sequenced in a study of radiotherapy plus CTLA-4 blockade in lung cancer. This table comes from immunoSEQ multiplex PCR, and its TCRdb copy is limited to in-frame clones, with some not included. The repertoire holds tens of thousands of clones, with about 72% as singletons. Specimen: peripheral blood, collected from a patient treated with radiotherapy plus ipilimumab. The receptors originated from a human donor with non-small cell lung cancer who had stable disease on radiotherapy plus ipilimumab. Both conserved end residues are trimmed from each CDR3.

j_call v_call cdr3_aa
TRBJ2-3 TRBV5-1 ASSFSHNTDTQY
TRBJ2-2 TRBV11-2 ASSSGRVTGELF
TRBJ1-1 TRBV5-3 ARTPTFSGGGPRSTEAF
TRBJ2-5 TRBV28 ASSPPKETQY
TRBJ1-6 TRBV6-1 ASRRTDSNSPLH
TRBJ1-3 TRBV11-2 ASSLDRALGPGNTIY
TRBJ2-5 TRBV7-7 ASSPRTGEETQY
TRBJ2-5 TRBV5-8 ASSPAMGGASLGETQY
TRBJ1-5 TRBV15 ATSRAQGNQPQH
TRBJ2-7 TRBV5-1 ASSSTGTYEQY
TRBJ1-1 TRBV5-1 ASSDISAGNTEAF
TRBJ2-4 TRBV7-2 ASSTRDRKIQY
TRBJ1-5 TRBV6-5 ASSEGFSLPQH
TRBJ2-5 TRBV13 ASSFESFSAETQY
TRBJ1-3 TRBV6-5 ASTRDLGNTIY
TRBJ1-3 TRBV6-1 ASSDLAGGNTIY
TRBJ2-5 TRBV7-7 ASSFAREETQY
TRBJ1-2 TRBV7-8 ASSLFLGDYGYT
TRBJ1-1 TRBV6-5 ASRVLPAGDTEAF
TRBJ2-7 TRBV30 AFRPGTSYEQY
TRBJ2-7 TRBV21-1 ASSIKIGQSQSPYEQY
TRBJ1-1 TRBV5-4 ASSLGATGNTEAF
TRBJ2-2 TRBV19 RVQGEAGELF
TRBJ1-1 TRBV18 ASSPGGTGEAF
TRBJ2-2 TRBV30 AWGDYLNTGELF
TRBJ1-3 TRBV27 ASSLSLWGRGNTIY
TRBJ1-1 TRBV4-1 ASSQHSTGVNTEAF
TRBJ1-2 TRBV19 ASSEDDGSGYYGYT
TRBJ1-4 TRBV7-9 ASNRINEKLF